This T cell receptor (beta chain) was observed in a study of blood T cells in healthy people across ages. V lost 5 bases, J lost 1 base, and 5 bases stayed unmatched. Germline V gives CDR1 MNHEY, CDR2 SMNVEV (reference sequence). The CDR3 totals 15 residues. Overall study results and limits: Conclusively comparing naive with antigen-experienced cells was impossible with unsorted PBMCs.

In its sample, this clonotype was seen a few times. Its antigen is unidentified. Sample-barcoded 5' priming and a J-beta primer mix drove a second PCR of roughly 6 to 12 cycles. All samples gave at least 2.5 million CDR3-containing paired-end reads. TCRdb recomputed calls from the 5' RACE reads with MiXCR, one row per CDR3 protein. The sample has 650,000 or so distinct CDR3 sequences, roughly half seen once. This clonotype originated in a woman aged 80 or over in good health. J is TRBJ2-1 and V is TRBV27, with TRBD1 identical over 7 bases. Material for sequencing was blood. The CDR3, as DNA: TGTGCCAGCAGTCTCGGGACAGAATCCTACAATGAGCAGTTCTTC. The encoded protein is CASSLGTESYNEQFF.